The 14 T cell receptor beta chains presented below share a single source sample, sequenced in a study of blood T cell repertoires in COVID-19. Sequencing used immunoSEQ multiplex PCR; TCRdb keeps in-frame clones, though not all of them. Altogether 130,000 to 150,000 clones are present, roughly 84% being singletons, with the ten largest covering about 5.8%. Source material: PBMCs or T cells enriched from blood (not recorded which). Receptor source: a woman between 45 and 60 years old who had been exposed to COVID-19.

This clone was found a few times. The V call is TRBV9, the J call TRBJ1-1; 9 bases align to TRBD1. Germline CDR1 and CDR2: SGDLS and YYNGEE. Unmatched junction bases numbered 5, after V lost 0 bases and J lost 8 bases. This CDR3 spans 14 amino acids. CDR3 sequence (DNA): TGTGCCAGCAGCGTAGCCCAAGGACAGGGGGAAGCTTTCTTT. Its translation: CASSVAQGQGEAFF. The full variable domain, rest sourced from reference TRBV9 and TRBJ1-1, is DSGVTQTPKHLITATGQRVTLRCSPRSGDLSVYWYQQSLDQGLQFLIQYYNGEERAKGNILERFSAQQFPDLHSELNLSSLELGDSALYFCASSVAQGQGEAFFGQGTRLTVV.

CDR3 protein: CASSRDRATNQPQHF. The CDR3 DNA follows: TGCGCCAGCAGCCGAGACAGGGCCACCAATCAGCCCCAGCATTTT. This chain joins TRBV4-3 and TRBJ1-5, with TRBD1 matching 7 bases. The germline V gene has CDR1 LGHNA and CDR2 YSLEER. The CDR3 is made up of 15 amino acids. The ends lost 4 bases at V and 3 bases at J; junction bases unmatched: 6.

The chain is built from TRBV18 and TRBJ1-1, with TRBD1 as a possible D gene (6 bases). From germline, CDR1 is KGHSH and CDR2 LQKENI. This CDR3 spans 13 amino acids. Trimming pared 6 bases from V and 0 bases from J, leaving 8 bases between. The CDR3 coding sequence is TGTGCCAGCTCTGGACAGCTGAACACTGAAGCTTTCTTT. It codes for CASSGQLNTEAFF.

The CDR3: CASGGSNTIYF. The CDR3 DNA follows: TGTGCCAGCGGCGGGTCAAACACCATATATTTT. The chain joins TRBV2 to TRBJ1-3, with D hard to call. From germline, CDR1 is SNHLY and CDR2 FYNNEI. The CDR3 has 11 residues. V was trimmed by 8 bases and J by 6 bases, leaving 8 bases between them. Drawing the rest from reference TRBV2 and TRBJ1-3, the complete variable domain is EPEVTQTPSHQVTQMGQEVILRCVPISNHLYFYWYRQILGQKVEFLVSFYNNEISEKSEIFDDQFSVERPDGSNFTLKIRSTKLEDSAMYFCASGGSNTIYFGEGSWLTVV.

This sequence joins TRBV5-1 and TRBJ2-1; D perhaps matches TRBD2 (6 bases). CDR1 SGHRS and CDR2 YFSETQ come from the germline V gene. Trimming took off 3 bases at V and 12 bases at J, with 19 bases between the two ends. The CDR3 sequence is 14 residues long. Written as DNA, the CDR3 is TGCGCCAGCAGCTCTGGGACTTCGGGAATGAGGCAGTTCTTC. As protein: CASSSGTSGMRQFF.

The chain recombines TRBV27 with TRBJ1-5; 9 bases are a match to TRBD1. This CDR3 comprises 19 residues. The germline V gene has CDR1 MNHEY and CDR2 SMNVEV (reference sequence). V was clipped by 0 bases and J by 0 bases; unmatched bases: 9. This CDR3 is CASSLSAGTGRLSNQPQHF. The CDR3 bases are TGTGCCAGCAGTTTATCAGCCGGGACAGGGAGACTTAGCAATCAGCCCCAGCATTTT.

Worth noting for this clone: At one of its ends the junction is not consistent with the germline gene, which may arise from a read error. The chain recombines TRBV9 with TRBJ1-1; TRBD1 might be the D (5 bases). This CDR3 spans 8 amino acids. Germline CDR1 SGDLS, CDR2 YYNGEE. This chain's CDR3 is CASSPRDF. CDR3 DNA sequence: TGTGCCAGCAGCCCCAGGGATTTT.

The CDR3 sequence is CASSWTVNTEAFF. The CDR3 DNA reads as TGTGCCAGCAGTTGGACAGTGAACACTGAAGCTTTCTTT. This chain links TRBV12-3 or TRBV12-4 with TRBJ1-1, with a possible D match to TRBD1 (6 bases). Trimming shortened V by 4 bases and J by 0 bases, and 6 bases separated the two germline ends. The CDR3 is 13 amino acids.

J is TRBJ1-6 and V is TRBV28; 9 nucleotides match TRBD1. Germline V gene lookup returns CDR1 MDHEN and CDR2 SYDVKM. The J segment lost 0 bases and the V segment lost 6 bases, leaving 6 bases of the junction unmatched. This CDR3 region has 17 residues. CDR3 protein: CASRGQGSSSYNSPLHF. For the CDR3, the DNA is TGTGCCAGCAGGGGACAGGGAAGTTCCTCCTATAATTCACCCCTCCACTTT.

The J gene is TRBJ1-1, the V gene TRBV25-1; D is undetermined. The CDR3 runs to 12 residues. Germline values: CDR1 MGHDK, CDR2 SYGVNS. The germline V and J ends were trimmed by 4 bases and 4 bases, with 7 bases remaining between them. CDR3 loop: CASSVSVTEAFF. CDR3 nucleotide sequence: TGTGCCAGCAGTGTCTCGGTCACTGAAGCTTTCTTT.

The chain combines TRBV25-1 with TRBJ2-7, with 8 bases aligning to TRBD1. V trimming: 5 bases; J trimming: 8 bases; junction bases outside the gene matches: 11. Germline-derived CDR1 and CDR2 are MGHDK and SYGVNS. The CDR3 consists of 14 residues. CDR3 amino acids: CASSTISDRAQQYF. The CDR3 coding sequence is TGTGCCAGCAGTACAATTTCGGACAGGGCTCAGCAGTACTTC.

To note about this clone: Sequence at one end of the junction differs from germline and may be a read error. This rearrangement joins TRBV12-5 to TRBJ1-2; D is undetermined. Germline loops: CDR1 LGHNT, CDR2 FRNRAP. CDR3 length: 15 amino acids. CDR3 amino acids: CASGLAGMSTWRLIF. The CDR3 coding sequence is TGTGCTAGTGGTTTGGCCGGGATGTCGACATGGCGGCTGATCTTC. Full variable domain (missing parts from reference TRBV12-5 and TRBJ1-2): DARVTQTPRHKVTEMGQEVTMRCQPILGHNTVFWYRQTMMQGLELLAYFRNRAPLDDSGMPKDRFSAEMPDATLATLKIQPSEPRDSAVYFCASGLAGMSTWRLIFGSGTRLTVV.

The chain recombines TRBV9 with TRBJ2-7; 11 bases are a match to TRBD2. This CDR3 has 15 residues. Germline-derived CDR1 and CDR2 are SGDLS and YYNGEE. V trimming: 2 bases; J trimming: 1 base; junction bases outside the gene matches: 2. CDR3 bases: TGTGCCAGCAGCGTCCTAGCGGGGGGATCCTACGAGCAGTACTTC. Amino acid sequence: CASSVLAGGSYEQYF.

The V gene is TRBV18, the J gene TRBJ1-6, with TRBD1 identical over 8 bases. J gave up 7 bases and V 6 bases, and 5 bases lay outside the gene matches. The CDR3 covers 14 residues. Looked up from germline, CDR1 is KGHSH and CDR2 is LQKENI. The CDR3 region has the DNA TGTGCCAGCTCGCCCGGACAGGGAAATTCACCCCTCCACTTT. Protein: CASSPGQGNSPLHF.